These T cell receptor beta chains were read from a single sample in a study of patients and donors after allogeneic stem cell transplantation. TCRdb passed the RT-PCR reads through MiXCR, listing each CDR3 protein once. The table has a few hundred thousand distinct CDR3 sequences, around 41% seen once. The sequenced sample was blood, either unsorted or a sorted T cell fraction (not recorded which). The receptors were gathered from a human donor who was either an allogeneic HSCT recipient or a stem cell or donor lymphocyte infusion donor (not recorded which). It is not recorded whose cells these are; they may come from a transplant donor. CDR3s include the opening cysteine and the closing phenylalanine or tryptophan. Fields, in order: V gene, CDR3 length, D gene, J gene, clone size, CDR3 protein, CDR3 DNA. A D gene is named only where the DNA matches it firmly. Size is omitted from some rows. Given values are once, few, many or a class for expanded clones.

TRBV7-9,13,TRBD1,TRBJ1-2,-,CASSAGGAGGYTF,TGTGCCAGCAGCGCAGGGGGCGCGGGTGGCTACACCTTC
TRBV12-3/TRBV12-4,11,-,TRBJ1-1,once,CASRSTREAFF,TGTGCCAGCAGGAGCACAAGGGAAGCTTTCTTT
TRBV9,13,-,TRBJ1-1,few,CASSPQHGTEAFF,TGTGCCAGCAGCCCACAACACGGGACTGAAGCTTTCTTT
TRBV10-3,17,-,TRBJ1-1,-,CAISEGLGSQLNTEAFF,TGTGCCATCAGTGAGGGCCTTGGATCGCAGCTGAACACTGAAGCTTTCTTT
TRBV12-3/TRBV12-4,16,TRBD2,TRBJ2-1,-,CASSLRLAGTYNEQFF,TGTGCCAGCAGTTTACGGCTAGCGGGGACCTACAATGAGCAGTTCTTC
TRBV5-1,13,-,TRBJ1-2,-,CASSLDPLRGYTF,TGCGCCAGCAGCTTGGACCCTTTGAGGGGCTACACCTTC
TRBV29-1,12,TRBD1,TRBJ2-7,many,CSVRLDRREQYF,TGCAGCGTCCGTCTGGACAGGCGTGAGCAGTACTTC
TRBV29-1,13,-,TRBJ2-5,-,CSVDNLWGETQYF,TGCAGCGTTGATAACCTTTGGGGGGAGACCCAGTACTTC
TRBV5-1,17,TRBD1,TRBJ1-2,-,CASSPRTGGTVVYGYTF,TGCGCCAGCAGCCCACGGACAGGGGGCACGGTCGTCTATGGCTACACCTTC
TRBV5-1,16,-,TRBJ2-7,-,CASSLGGQLLSYEQYF,TGCGCCAGCAGCCTGGGAGGACAGCTCCTCTCCTACGAGCAGTACTTC
TRBV12-3/TRBV12-4,13,-,TRBJ2-1,-,CASSLRTLGEQFF,TGTGCCAGCAGTCTGCGGACCCTCGGTGAGCAGTTCTTC
TRBV29-1,14,-,TRBJ1-4,-,CSAGPRATNEKLFF,TGCAGCGCTGGACCGCGCGCAACTAATGAAAAACTGTTTTTT
TRBV6-1,15,-,TRBJ1-4,-,CASSVGHVKGGKLFF,TGTGCCAGCAGCGTAGGACACGTCAAAGGCGGAAAACTGTTTTTT
TRBV15,13,-,TRBJ1-2,few,CATSGERGYGYTF,TGTGCCACCAGCGGGGAGAGAGGGTATGGCTACACCTTC
TRBV3-1,16,TRBD1,TRBJ2-5,-,CASSQDPGQGGETQYF,TGTGCCAGCAGCCAAGACCCCGGACAGGGGGGAGAGACCCAGTACTTC
TRBV9,13,-,TRBJ2-1,few,CASSVAPENEQFF,TGTGCCAGCAGCGTAGCCCCGGAGAATGAGCAGTTCTTC
TRBV7-9,14,TRBD1,TRBJ1-1,-,CASSPRGEWAEAFF,TGTGCCAGCAGCCCCAGGGGGGAATGGGCTGAAGCTTTCTTT
TRBV6-6,17,TRBD2,TRBJ2-4,-,CASSQTSGGVAKNIQYF,TGTGCCAGCAGTCAAACTAGCGGGGGGGTAGCCAAAAACATTCAGTACTTC
TRBV28,16,-,TRBJ2-1,-,CASREVKTGLVNEQFF,TGTGCCAGCAGAGAGGTAAAAACGGGGCTAGTTAATGAGCAGTTCTTC
TRBV10-3,14,-,TRBJ1-5,few,CAISEQVRNQPQHF,TGTGCCATCAGTGAGCAGGTCAGGAATCAGCCCCAGCATTTT
TRBV20-1,13,TRBD1,TRBJ1-4,-,CSAGTGGNEKLFF,TGCAGTGCAGGGACAGGGGGCAATGAAAAACTGTTTTTT
TRBV20-1,15,TRBD2,TRBJ2-2,-,CSASGLAGAYGELFF,TGCAGTGCTAGCGGACTAGCGGGGGCGTACGGGGAGCTGTTTTTT
TRBV11-2,15,TRBD1,TRBJ2-3,-,CASSFTGGSADTQYF,TGTGCCAGCAGCTTTACAGGGGGTTCGGCAGATACGCAGTATTTT
TRBV5-1,13,-,TRBJ1-2,-,CASSSGTSSGYTF,TGCGCCAGCAGCTCTGGGACATCGAGTGGCTACACCTTC
TRBV5-1,14,-,TRBJ1-1,few,CASSLFSGNTEAFF,TGCGCCAGCAGCTTGTTCTCGGGGAACACTGAAGCTTTCTTT
TRBV11-1,16,-,TRBJ2-3,-,CASSSLRGEGTDTQYF,TGTGCCAGCAGCTCCCTCCGCGGGGAGGGCACAGATACGCAGTATTTT
TRBV11-2,14,-,TRBJ1-6,once,CASSFLRDPSPLHF,TGTGCCAGCAGCTTCCTCCGGGACCCCTCACCCCTCCACTTT
TRBV5-4,12,-,TRBJ2-1,few,CASSLDGGEQFF,TGTGCCAGCAGCTTGGATGGGGGTGAGCAGTTCTTC
TRBV27,15,-,TRBJ2-3,-,CASSPGLSGTDTQYF,TGTGCCAGCAGTCCGGGCCTAAGTGGCACAGATACGCAGTATTTT
TRBV12-3/TRBV12-4,14,TRBD1,TRBJ1-5,many,CASSLGQGNQPQHF,TGTGCCAGCAGTTTGGGACAGGGCAATCAGCCCCAGCATTTT
TRBV7-2,15,-,TRBJ1-5,few,CASSFGAGFNQPQHF,TGTGCCAGCAGCTTCGGGGCAGGATTTAATCAGCCCCAGCATTTT
TRBV5-1,15,TRBD2,TRBJ2-7,-,CASSSDGTSGYEQYF,TGCGCCAGCAGCTCGGACGGGACTAGCGGATACGAGCAGTACTTC
TRBV5-1,13,TRBD1,TRBJ2-1,-,CASSAYRGNEQFF,TGCGCCAGCAGCGCTTACAGGGGGAATGAGCAGTTCTTC
TRBV12-3/TRBV12-4,17,-,TRBJ1-2,-,CASSLGVEQGPLYGYTF,TGTGCCAGCAGTTTGGGGGTGGAGCAGGGGCCCCTCTATGGCTACACCTTC
TRBV28,15,TRBD2,TRBJ2-4,few,CASSLYSGGLGIQYF,TGTGCCAGCAGTTTATATAGCGGGGGGCTCGGCATTCAGTACTTC
TRBV20-1,16,-,TRBJ2-7,-,CSARGPRRTPAYEQYF,TGCAGTGCTAGAGGCCCTAGGAGGACACCGGCCTACGAGCAGTACTTC
TRBV27,18,TRBD2,TRBJ2-3,-,CASSLLTSGGASTDTQYF,TGTGCCAGCAGTCTCCTGACTAGCGGGGGGGCTAGCACAGATACGCAGTATTTT
TRBV12-3/TRBV12-4,14,TRBD1,TRBJ1-3,-,CASSFGDRGHTIYF,TGTGCCAGCAGTTTTGGGGACAGGGGGCACACCATATATTTT
TRBV5-1,14,-,TRBJ1-4,-,CASSIRGGNEKLFF,TGCGCCAGCAGTATCCGGGGAGGTAATGAAAAACTGTTTTTT